This T cell receptor (beta chain) was identified during a study of vaccination effects on CD4 cells after COVID-19. Sequenced by immunoSEQ multiplex PCR; TCRdb stores in-frame clones only, minus some. The data hold over 60,000 clones, with around 77% observed a single time. Germline assignment: CDR1 SGDLS and CDR2 YYNGEE. The ends were cut back, 3 bases at V and 3 bases at J, with 14 bases in the middle. The CDR3 has 15 amino acids. Before sequencing took place, the ViraFEST assay used viral peptide pools to expand antigen-specific CD4+ T cells. The culture ran for roughly ten days before CD4+ T cells were isolated. In the vaccine recipients, nucleocapsid antibodies were negative and there was no prior SARS-CoV-2 infection. Culturing of 1.5 million to 2 million PBMC per well took place with about 9 IU/ml IL-2 and 9 to 10 ug/ml peptides. Points on this clone: Its antigen is undetermined.

This receptor was taken from a human donor who received a COVID-19 vaccine. This chain joins TRBV9 and TRBJ2-3; perhaps TRBD1 as D (6 bases). The sample consisted of CD4+ T cells from PBMCs cultured with HCoV-NL63 spike peptides, taken before COVID-19 vaccination. CDR3 sequence: CASSATLTGTDTQYF. DNA for the CDR3: TGTGCCAGCAGCGCGACCCTGACAGGAACAGATACGCAGTATTTT.